These T cell receptor beta chains were read from a single sample in a study of blood T cell repertoires in COVID-19. Produced via immunoSEQ multiplex PCR; TCRdb's table is partial and in-frame only. The sample lists about 150,000 clones, roughly 80% occurring once. The sequenced sample consisted of peripheral blood. The receptors originated from a human donor in a cohort sampled during active COVID-19. Each CDR3 is given with its conserved first and last residue. Each record gives: V gene, J gene, D gene, CDR3 DNA, CDR3 protein. D genes are given only for firm matches.

>TRBV5-4|TRBJ2-7|TRBD2
TGTGCCAGCAGCGCAGGCCCTATAGCGGGGGAGAGCTCCTACGAGCAGTACTTC
CASSAGPIAGESSYEQYF
>TRBV19|TRBJ1-6|TRBD1
TGTGCCAGTAGACACACAGGGGGCGAAAGTTCACCCCTCCACTTT
CASRHTGGESSPLHF
>TRBV3-1/TRBV3-2|TRBJ2-3|-
TGTGCCAGCAGCCTGACAACGGGGGATACGCAGTATTTT
CASSLTTGDTQYF
>TRBV18|TRBJ2-7|-
TGTGCCAGCTCACCTTTGGCCCCCAGCCCGACAGGGGAGGGCTACGAGCAGTACTTC
CASSPLAPSPTGEGYEQYF
>TRBV6-2/TRBV6-3|TRBJ2-3|TRBD2
TGTGCCAGCAGTTATCTCCCAATAGCGGGTCGCTCCAACACAGATACGCAGTATTTT
CASSYLPIAGRSNTDTQYF
>TRBV4-2|TRBJ2-5|-
TGTGCCAGCAGCCAAGATCTCGGCGATCGGGGTGAGACCCAGTACTTC
CASSQDLGDRGETQYF
>TRBV9|TRBJ2-3|TRBD2
TGTGCCAGCAGCGTAGGGCTAGCGGCCACAGATACGCAGTATTTT
CASSVGLAATDTQYF
>TRBV18|TRBJ1-1|TRBD1
TGTGCCAGCTCCCCGGGACAGAGCACTGAAGCTTTCTTT
CASSPGQSTEAFF
>TRBV27|TRBJ1-4|-
TGTGCCAGCAGCCCGCTGGGGGGACCGGAAAAACTGTTTTTT
CASSPLGGPEKLFF
>TRBV5-6|TRBJ1-1|-
TGTGCCAGCAGCTTGGTGAGCGGCGCAGCTTTCTTT
CASSLVSGAAFF
>TRBV5-1|TRBJ2-5|-
TGCGCCAGCAGCCCGTTCGGGAACCAAGAGACCCAGTACTTC
CASSPFGNQETQYF
>TRBV5-5|TRBJ2-7|TRBD1
TGTGCCAGCAGCTGGACAGGGGGAAGCTCCTACGAGCAGTACTTC
CASSWTGGSSYEQYF
>TRBV19|TRBJ2-1|TRBD2
TGTGCCGCTGCCGGGACTAGCGGGAATGAGCAGTTCTTC
CAAAGTSGNEQFF
>TRBV7-9|TRBJ1-1|TRBD1
TGTGCCAGCAGCTTAGGGACAGGGTCGTTTGAAGCTTTCTTT
CASSLGTGSFEAFF
>TRBV10-2|TRBJ1-1|TRBD1
TGCGCCAGCAGACCCCGTGGCAGGGGGTCGGAAACTGAAGCTTTCTTT
CASRPRGRGSETEAFF
>TRBV19|TRBJ1-6|TRBD1
TGTGCCAGTAGTGTCCCTTCCAGGGGGAAGGCCTATAATTCACCCCTCCACTTT
CASSVPSRGKAYNSPLHF
>TRBV18|TRBJ2-3|-
TGTGCCAGCTCACCACCCCCGGTAGCGAGGCGCACAGATACGCAGTATTTT
CASSPPPVARRTDTQYF
>TRBV5-1|TRBJ1-1|-
TGCGCCAGCAGCACCTCCGGGGTCCACACTGAAGCTTTCTTT
CASSTSGVHTEAFF
>TRBV9|TRBJ2-1|TRBD2
TGTGCCAGCAGCCCACACCTAGCGGGGGAGCAGTTCTTC
CASSPHLAGEQFF
>TRBV9|TRBJ2-2|TRBD2
TGTGCCAGCAGTACTAGCGGTTCTAACACCGGGGAGCTGTTTTTT
CASSTSGSNTGELFF
>TRBV11-3|TRBJ2-7|TRBD1
TGTGCCAGCAGCTTAGAGGGACAGGGGCCTTCCTACGAGCAGTACTTC
CASSLEGQGPSYEQYF
>TRBV27|TRBJ2-3|TRBD2
TGTGCCAGCAGTCCTACTAGCGGGGGGTTCACAAATACGCAGTATTTT
CASSPTSGGFTNTQYF